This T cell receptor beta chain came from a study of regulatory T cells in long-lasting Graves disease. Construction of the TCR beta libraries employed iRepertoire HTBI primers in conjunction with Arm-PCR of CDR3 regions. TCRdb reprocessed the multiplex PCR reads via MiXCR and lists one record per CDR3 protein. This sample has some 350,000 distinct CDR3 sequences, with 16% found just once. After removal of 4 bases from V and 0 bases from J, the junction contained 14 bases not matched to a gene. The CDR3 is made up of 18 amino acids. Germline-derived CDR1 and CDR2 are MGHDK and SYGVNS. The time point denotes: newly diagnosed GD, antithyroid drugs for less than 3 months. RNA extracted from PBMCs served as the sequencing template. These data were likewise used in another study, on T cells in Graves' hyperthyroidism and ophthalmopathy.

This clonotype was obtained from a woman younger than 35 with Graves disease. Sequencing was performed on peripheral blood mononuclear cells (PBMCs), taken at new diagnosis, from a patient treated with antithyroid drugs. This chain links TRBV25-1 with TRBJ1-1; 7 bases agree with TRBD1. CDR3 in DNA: TGTGCCAGCAGTGGTTTATCGGGACAGAAGTTCATGAACACTGAAGCTTTCTTT. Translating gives CASSGLSGQKFMNTEAFF. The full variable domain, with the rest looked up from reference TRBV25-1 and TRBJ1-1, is EADIYQTPRYLVIGTGKKITLECSQTMGHDKMYWYQQDPGMELHLIHYSYGVNSTEKGDLSSESTVSRIRTEHFPLTLESARPSHTSQYLCASSGLSGQKFMNTEAFFGQGTRLTVV.